Presented here are 13 T cell receptor beta chains from one specimen sequenced in a study of identifying expanded T cells in peripheral blood. Here immunoSEQ multiplex PCR was the method, and the copy in TCRdb shows in-frame clones only, minus some. This sample has approximately 91,000 clones; more than 70% occur once, and the top ten carry 4%. The sequenced sample was blood. These receptors all stem from a person aged 18 to 75 in good health.

The CDR3, as DNA: TGTGTCAGAAGCTTAGGACCAGACGCTAACTATGGCTACACCTTC. It translates to CVRSLGPDANYGYTF. The chain links TRBV7-5 to TRBJ1-2. TRBV7-5 is a recognized pseudogene. The CDR3 extends over 15 amino acids.

The rearrangement uses TRBV11-3 and TRBJ2-7; D unclear. V gave up 1 base and J gave up 2 bases, with 15 bases separating them. CDR3 size: 16 residues. Germline values: CDR1 SGHNT, CDR2 YENEEA. Here the CDR3 DNA reads TGTGCCAGCAGCTTAGCCGGCTCAGTAGGCACCTACGAGCAGTACTTC. As protein: CASSLAGSVGTYEQYF. Supplemented by reference TRBV11-3 and TRBJ2-7, the full variable domain reads EAGVVQSPRYKIIEKKQPVAFWCNPISGHNTLYWYLQNLGQGPELLIRYENEEAVDDSQLPKDRFSAERLKGVDSTLKIQPAELGDSAVYLCASSLAGSVGTYEQYFGPGTRLTVT.

V gene TRBV19 combines with J gene TRBJ2-2, with 15 nucleotides matching TRBD2. From germline, CDR1 is LNHDA and CDR2 SQIVND (reference sequence). V was clipped by 4 bases and J by 0 bases; unmatched bases: 9. CDR3 length: 20 residues. CDR3 DNA: TGTGCCAGTAGTAAACCGGGACTAGCGGGAGGTCCGACGAACACCGGGGAGCTGTTTTTT. Amino acids: CASSKPGLAGGPTNTGELFF. Combining the CDR3 with reference TRBV19 and TRBJ2-2 gives the whole variable domain DGGITQSPKYLFRKEGQNVTLSCEQNLNHDAMYWYRQDPGQGLRLIYYSQIVNDFQKGDIAEGYSVSREKKESFPLTVTSAQKNPTAFYLCASSKPGLAGGPTNTGELFFGEGSRLTVL.

The J gene is TRBJ1-5, the V gene TRBV21-1. TRBV21-1 is designated a pseudogene. This CDR3 spans 17 amino acids. CDR3 residues: CASSPTILAEGNQPQHF. The CDR3 DNA reads TGTGCCAGCAGCCCGACTATCCTGGCTGAAGGCAATCAGCCCCAGCATTTT.

J is TRBJ1-5 and V is TRBV18, with a weak D call TRBD1 (5 bases). The CDR3 has 16 amino acids. Trimming took 5 bases from V and 0 from J, leaving 14 bases between them. Per germline, CDR1 KGHSH and CDR2 LQKENI. CDR3: CASSGGRTNSNQPQHF. In DNA, the CDR3 is TGTGCCAGCTCAGGTGGTAGGACAAATAGCAATCAGCCCCAGCATTTT.

This chain joins TRBV30 and TRBJ2-3; 14 bases line up with TRBD2. The V and J ends lost 5 bases and 8 bases, in that order; junction bases with no gene match: 6. CDR3 length: 14 amino acids. Germline assignment: CDR1 GTSNPN and CDR2 SVGIG (reference sequence). The CDR3 loop reads CAWGGLAGVSTQYF. The CDR3, as DNA: TGTGCCTGGGGGGGACTAGCGGGAGTGAGTACGCAGTATTTT.

The rearrangement joins TRBV19 to TRBJ2-5; D unclear. The germline gives CDR1 LNHDA, CDR2 SQIVND (reference sequence). The V end lost 5 bases, the J end lost 3 bases, and 10 bases lay between the germline ends. This CDR3 comprises 13 residues. CDR3 nucleotides: TGTGCCAGTAGTCTAGTAGAGAAAGAGACCCAGTACTTC. It specifies CASSLVEKETQYF.

The chain has TRBV2 and TRBJ2-7; D not resolved. CDR3 length: 10 amino acids. CDR1 and CDR2 from the germline V gene are SNHLY and FYNNEI. V dropped 7 bases and J dropped 6 bases, with 7 bases sitting between them. The CDR3 nucleotides are TGTGCCAGCAACGGCGCCGAGCAGTACTTC. It specifies CASNGAEQYF.

This chain links TRBV18 with TRBJ2-7, with a possible D match to TRBD2 (6 bases). The CDR3 extends over 13 amino acids. CDR1 and CDR2 from the germline V gene are KGHSH and LQKENI. Trimming pared 3 bases from V and 2 bases from J, leaving 8 bases between. CDR3 loop: CASSPGTPYEQYF. The CDR3 coding sequence is TGTGCCAGCTCACCGGGGACTCCCTACGAGCAGTACTTC.

The chain links TRBV28 to TRBJ2-5, with D unresolved. The CDR3 spans 12 residues. CDR1 and CDR2 (germline): MDHEN, SYDVKM. The V end lost 7 bases, the J end lost 5 bases, and 11 bases lay between the germline ends. This chain's CDR3 is CASTTLGETQYF. The CDR3 nucleotides read TGTGCCAGCACAACCCTTGGGGAGACCCAGTACTTC.

The chain is built from TRBV10-1 and TRBJ2-1; TRBD1 aligns across 9 bases. Germline V CDR1 and CDR2: WNHNN, SYGVQD (reference sequence). V lost 2 bases, J lost 8 bases, and 7 bases stayed unmatched. CDR3 length equals 15 residues. The CDR3 reads CASSERRTGVHEQFF. CDR3 in DNA: TGCGCCAGCAGTGAGAGAAGGACAGGGGTACATGAGCAGTTCTTC.

CDR3 loop: CASSYSNAASYEQYF. The CDR3 DNA follows: TGTGCCAGCAGTTACTCGAACGCCGCCTCCTACGAGCAGTACTTC. This chain connects TRBV6-6 to TRBJ2-7; D gene unclear. Germline V gene sequence: CDR1 MNHNY, CDR2 SVGAGI (reference sequence). V lost 0 bases and J lost 0, with 9 bases in between. This CDR3 region has 15 residues.

This clone has only a few counts. The chain employs TRBV6-4 and TRBJ2-3; TRBD2 is a possible D gene (6 bases). The CDR3 loop spans 15 amino acids. CDR1 is MRHNA, CDR2 SNTAGT, per germline. V was shortened by 3 bases and J by 5 bases, with 15 bases between the two germline ends. The CDR3 sequence is CASSDISGAIDTQYF. In DNA form, the CDR3 reads TGTGCCAGCAGTGATATATCGGGAGCTATAGATACGCAGTATTTT.